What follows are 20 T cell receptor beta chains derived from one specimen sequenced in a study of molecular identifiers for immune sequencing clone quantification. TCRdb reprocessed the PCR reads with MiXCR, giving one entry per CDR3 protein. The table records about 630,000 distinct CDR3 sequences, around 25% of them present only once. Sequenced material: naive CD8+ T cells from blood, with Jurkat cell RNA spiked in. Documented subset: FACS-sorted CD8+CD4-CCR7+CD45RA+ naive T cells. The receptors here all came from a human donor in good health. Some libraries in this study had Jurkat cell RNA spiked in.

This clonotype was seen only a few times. In DNA form, the CDR3 reads TGTGCCAGCAGCCTCTATACAGGGAACACCGGGGAGCTGTTTTTT. This codes for CASSLYTGNTGELFF. V usage is TRBV5-3 and J usage is TRBJ2-2, with D possibly matching TRBD1 (5 bases). TRBV5-3 is classed as an ORF, of uncertain function. V lost 8 bases and J lost 1, with 15 bases in between. The CDR3 is 15 residues long.

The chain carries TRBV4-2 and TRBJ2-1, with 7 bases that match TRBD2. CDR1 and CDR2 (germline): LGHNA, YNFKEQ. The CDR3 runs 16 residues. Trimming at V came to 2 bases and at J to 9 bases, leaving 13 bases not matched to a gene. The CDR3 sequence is CASSQPYGTSGVEQFF. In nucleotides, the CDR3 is TGTGCCAGCAGCCAACCATATGGGACCAGCGGGGTTGAGCAGTTCTTC.

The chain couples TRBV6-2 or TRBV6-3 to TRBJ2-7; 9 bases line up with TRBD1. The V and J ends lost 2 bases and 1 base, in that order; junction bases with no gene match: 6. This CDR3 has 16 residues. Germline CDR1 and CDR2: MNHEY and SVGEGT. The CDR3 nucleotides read TGTGCCAGCAGTTACAACCGGGACAGGGTGTCCTACGAGCAGTACTTC. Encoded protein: CASSYNRDRVSYEQYF.

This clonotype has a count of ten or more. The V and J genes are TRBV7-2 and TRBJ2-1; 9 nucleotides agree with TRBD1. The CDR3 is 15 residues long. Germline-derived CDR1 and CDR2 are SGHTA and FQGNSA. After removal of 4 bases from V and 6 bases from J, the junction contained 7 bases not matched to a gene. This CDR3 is CASSSRQGEVNEQFF. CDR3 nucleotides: TGTGCCAGCAGCTCAAGACAGGGGGAGGTCAATGAGCAGTTCTTC.

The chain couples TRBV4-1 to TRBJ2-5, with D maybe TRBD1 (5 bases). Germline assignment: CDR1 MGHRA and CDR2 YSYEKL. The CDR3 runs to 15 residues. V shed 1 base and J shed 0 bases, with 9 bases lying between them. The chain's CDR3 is CASSQGQRNQETQYF. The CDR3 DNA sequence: TGCGCCAGCAGCCAAGGACAGAGAAACCAAGAGACCCAGTACTTC.

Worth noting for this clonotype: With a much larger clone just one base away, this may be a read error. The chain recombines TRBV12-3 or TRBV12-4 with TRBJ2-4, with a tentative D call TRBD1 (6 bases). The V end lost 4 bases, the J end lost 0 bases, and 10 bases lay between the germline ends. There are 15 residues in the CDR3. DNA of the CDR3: TGTGCCAGCAGTTCAGGGGACCCAGCCAAAAACATTCAGTACTTC. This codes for CASSSGDPAKNIQYF.

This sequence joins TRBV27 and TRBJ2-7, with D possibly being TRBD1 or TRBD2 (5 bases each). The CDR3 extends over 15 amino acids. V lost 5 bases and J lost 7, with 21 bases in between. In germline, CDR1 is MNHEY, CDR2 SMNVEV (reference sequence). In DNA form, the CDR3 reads TGTGCCAGCAGTCTACCCCGGGACGGAGCCTGGGAGCAGTACTTC. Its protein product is CASSLPRDGAWEQYF.

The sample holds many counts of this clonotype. The CDR3 here is CASSLEESSYEQYF. In nucleotides, the CDR3 is TGTGCCAGCAGTTTGGAGGAAAGCTCCTACGAGCAGTACTTC. This chain connects TRBV28 to TRBJ2-7, with D possibly being TRBD2 (5 bases). Trimming cost V 3 bases and J 0 bases, with 9 bases left between them. The germline gives CDR1 MDHEN, CDR2 SYDVKM. The CDR3 runs 14 residues.

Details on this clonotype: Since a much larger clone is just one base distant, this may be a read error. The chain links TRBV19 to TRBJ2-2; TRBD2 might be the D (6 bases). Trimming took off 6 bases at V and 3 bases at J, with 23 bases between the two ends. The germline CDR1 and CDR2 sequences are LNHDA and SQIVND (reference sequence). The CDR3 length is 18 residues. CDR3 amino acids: CASRQRTNGSDDTGELFF. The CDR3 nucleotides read TGTGCCAGTAGACAGCGGACTAACGGGAGCGATGACACCGGGGAGCTGTTTTTT.

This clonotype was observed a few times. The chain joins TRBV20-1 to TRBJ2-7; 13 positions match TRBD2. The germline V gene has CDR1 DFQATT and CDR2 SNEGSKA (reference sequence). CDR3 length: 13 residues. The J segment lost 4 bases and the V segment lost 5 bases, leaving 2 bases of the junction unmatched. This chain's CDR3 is CSALTSGRYEQYF. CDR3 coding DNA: TGCAGTGCTCTGACTAGCGGGAGGTACGAGCAGTACTTC.

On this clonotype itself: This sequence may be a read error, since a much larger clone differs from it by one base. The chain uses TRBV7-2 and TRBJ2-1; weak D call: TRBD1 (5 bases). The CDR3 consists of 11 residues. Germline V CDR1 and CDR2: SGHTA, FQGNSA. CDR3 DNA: TGTGCCAGCCGCTTAGGACAAGAGCAGTTCTTC. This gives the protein CASRLGQEQFF.

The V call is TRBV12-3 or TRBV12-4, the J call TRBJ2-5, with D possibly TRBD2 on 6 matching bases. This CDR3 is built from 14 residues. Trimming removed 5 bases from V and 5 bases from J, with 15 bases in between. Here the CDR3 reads CASSLETRRETQYF. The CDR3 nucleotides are TGTGCCAGCAGTCTCGAGACTAGGAGGGAGACCCAGTACTTC.

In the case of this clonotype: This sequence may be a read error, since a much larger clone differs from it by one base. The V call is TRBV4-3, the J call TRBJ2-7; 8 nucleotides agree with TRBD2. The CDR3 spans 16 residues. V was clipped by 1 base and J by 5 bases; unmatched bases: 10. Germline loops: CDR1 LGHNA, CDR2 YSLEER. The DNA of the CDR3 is TGCGCCAGCAGCCAAGGCTCCGGGGGGGACCACAACGAGCAGTACTTC. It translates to CASSQGSGGDHNEQYF.

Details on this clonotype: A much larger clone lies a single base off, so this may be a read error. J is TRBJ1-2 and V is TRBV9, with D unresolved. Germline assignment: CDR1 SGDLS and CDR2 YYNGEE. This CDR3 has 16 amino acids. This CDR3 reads CASSVGLESPRYGYAF. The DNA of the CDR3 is TGTGCCAGCAGCGTAGGATTGGAGAGTCCCCGATATGGCTACGCCTTC.

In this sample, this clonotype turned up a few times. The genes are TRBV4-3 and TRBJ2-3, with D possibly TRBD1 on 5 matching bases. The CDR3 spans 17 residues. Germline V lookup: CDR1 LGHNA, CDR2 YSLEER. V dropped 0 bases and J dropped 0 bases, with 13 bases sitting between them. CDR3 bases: TGCGCCAGCAGCCAAGAAGACAGTTCATCTAGCACAGATACGCAGTATTTT. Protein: CASSQEDSSSSTDTQYF.

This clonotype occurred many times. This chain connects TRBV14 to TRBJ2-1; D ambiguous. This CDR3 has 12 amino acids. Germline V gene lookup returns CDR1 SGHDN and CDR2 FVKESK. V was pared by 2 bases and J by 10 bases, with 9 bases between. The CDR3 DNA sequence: TGTGCCAGCAGCCAATTCAGCACGGAGCAGTTCTTC. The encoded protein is CASSQFSTEQFF.

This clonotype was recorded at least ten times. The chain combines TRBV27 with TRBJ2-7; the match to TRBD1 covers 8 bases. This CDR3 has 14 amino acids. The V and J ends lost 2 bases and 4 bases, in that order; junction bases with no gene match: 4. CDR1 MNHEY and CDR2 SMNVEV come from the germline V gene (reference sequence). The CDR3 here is CASSLHGQGYEQYF. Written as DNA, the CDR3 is TGTGCCAGCAGTTTACATGGACAGGGATACGAGCAGTACTTC.

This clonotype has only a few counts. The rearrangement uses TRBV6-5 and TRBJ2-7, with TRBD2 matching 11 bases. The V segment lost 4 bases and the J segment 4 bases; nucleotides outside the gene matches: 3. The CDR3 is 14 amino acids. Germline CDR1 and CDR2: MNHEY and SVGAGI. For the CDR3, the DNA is TGTGCCAGCAGTTCGACTAGCGGGATGTACGAGCAGTACTTC. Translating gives CASSSTSGMYEQYF.

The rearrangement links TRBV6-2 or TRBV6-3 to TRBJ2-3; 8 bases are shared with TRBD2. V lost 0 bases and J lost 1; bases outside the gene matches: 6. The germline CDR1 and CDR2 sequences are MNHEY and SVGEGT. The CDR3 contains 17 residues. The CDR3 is CASSYSISGTGTDTQYF. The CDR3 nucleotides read TGTGCCAGCAGTTACTCCATTAGCGGGACCGGCACAGATACGCAGTATTTT.

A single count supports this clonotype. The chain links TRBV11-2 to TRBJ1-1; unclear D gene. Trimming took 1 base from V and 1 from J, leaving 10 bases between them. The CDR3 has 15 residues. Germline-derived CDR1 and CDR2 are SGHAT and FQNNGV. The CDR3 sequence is CASSLVMQTNTEAFF. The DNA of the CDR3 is TGTGCCAGCAGCTTAGTTATGCAGACGAACACTGAAGCTTTCTTT.